This T cell receptor (beta chain) derives from a study of cytomegalovirus exposure and HLA in healthy donors. The wider study: Unique TCR beta sequences numbering approximately 100 million came from 150 million to 200 million T cells in an earlier analysis. Most genotyped donors, over 70% of about 430, had Caucasian-associated genetic ancestry.

For this clone: What it binds is unknown.

This CDR3 is built from 14 residues. From germline, CDR1 is MDHEN and CDR2 SYDVKM. Deletions cut 7 bases from V and 1 base from J, with 14 bases between. Overall study results and limits: Follow-up analysis seemed to connect common viral pathogens with several of the most significant clusters identified.

Researchers ran the PCR with 60 Vbeta and 13 Jbeta primers. Sequenced by immunoSEQ multiplex PCR; TCRdb stores in-frame clones only, minus some. The table has around 140,000 clones, approximately 80% seen once; the top ten hold about 2.9%. The gene calls are TRBV28 and TRBJ2-7, with D perhaps matching TRBD2 (6 bases). The sequencing input was PBMCs. The TCR was taken from a female donor in good health and CMV-seronegative. The CDR3 loop reads CASTVAVISYEQYF. In nucleotides, the CDR3 is TGTGCCAGCACCGTAGCGGTTATTTCCTACGAGCAGTACTTC.